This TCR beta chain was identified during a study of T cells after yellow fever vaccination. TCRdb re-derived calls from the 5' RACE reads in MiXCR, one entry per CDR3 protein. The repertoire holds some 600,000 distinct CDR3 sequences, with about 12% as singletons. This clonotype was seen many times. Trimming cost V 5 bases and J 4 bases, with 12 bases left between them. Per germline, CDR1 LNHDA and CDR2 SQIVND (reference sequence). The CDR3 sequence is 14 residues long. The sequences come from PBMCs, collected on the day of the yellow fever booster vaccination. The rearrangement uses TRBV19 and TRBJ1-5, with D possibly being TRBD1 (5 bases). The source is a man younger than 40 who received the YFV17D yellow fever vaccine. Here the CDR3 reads CASSAPGENQPQHF. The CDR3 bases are TGTGCCAGTAGTGCCCCGGGGGAAAATCAGCCCCAGCATTTT.